A selection of T cell receptor beta chains follows, all from one sample in a study of blood T cell repertoires in COVID-19. Sequencing used immunoSEQ multiplex PCR; TCRdb keeps in-frame clones, though not all of them. The data contain around 300,000 clones, roughly 89% of them singletons. Specimen: PBMCs or T cells enriched from blood (not recorded which). These receptors were taken from a woman aged 40 to 50 who had recovered from COVID-19. Each CDR3 is given with its conserved first and last residue.

V	CDR3
TRBV5-4	CASSLFSVGENEQFF
TRBV30	CAWSTPTGIYGYTF
TRBV5-8	CASYNPQGLGGYTF
TRBV5-1	CASSLEPQTRYEQYF
TRBV27	CASARVRVNQPQHF
TRBV9	CASRRGSAGELFF
TRBV9	CASSPEEGLGYGYTF
TRBV5-1	CASSLDTGEYEQYF
TRBV19	CATAQDSRTNSPLHF
TRBV18	CASRGGAKYEQYF
TRBV7-9	CASIRTGELDGYTF